Presented here are 17 T cell receptor beta chains from one specimen sequenced in a study of blood T cell repertoires in COVID-19. Profiling relied on immunoSEQ multiplex PCR, and the TCRdb table lists in-frame clones only, not all of them. The sample records about 160,000 clones, about four fifths being singletons. Sequencing was carried out using PBMCs or T cells enriched from blood (not recorded which). These receptors all stem from a woman aged 50 to 65 in a cohort exposed to, infected with or recovered from COVID-19 (not recorded which).

Comments on this clone: The junction departs from the called germline gene at one end, perhaps through a read error. The chain employs TRBV7-7 and TRBJ1-5; D possibly corresponds to TRBD1 (6 bases). CDR3 size: 19 residues. Looked up from germline, CDR1 is SSHAT and CDR2 is FNYEAQ (reference sequence). The chain's CDR3 is CASSLGGGLITPGNQPQHF. The CDR3 DNA follows: TGTGCTAGCAGCTTAGGGGGGGGACTGATTACACCGGGCAATCAGCCCCAGCATTTT.

The chain carries TRBV6-5 and TRBJ1-1; D uncertain. Germline V lookup: CDR1 MNHEY, CDR2 SVGAGI. V was shortened by 7 bases and J by 3 bases, with 15 bases between the two germline ends. The CDR3 is 14 residues long. CDR3 residues: CASTLRREDTEAFF. CDR3 nucleotides: TGTGCCAGCACCCTCCGAAGGGAGGACACTGAAGCTTTCTTT.

This sequence joins TRBV28 and TRBJ1-5; 10 bases map to TRBD1. This CDR3 is 16 amino acids long. Per germline, CDR1 MDHEN and CDR2 SYDVKM. The V gene end was trimmed by 5 bases and the J gene end by 6 bases; junction bases not matched to a gene: 10. CDR3 sequence: CASSTHGTGDTQPQHF. In DNA, the CDR3 is TGTGCCAGCAGTACCCACGGGACAGGGGATACTCAGCCCCAGCATTTT.

The V call is TRBV5-1, the J call TRBJ2-3, with 13 bases fitting TRBD2. Per the germline V gene, CDR1 is SGHRS and CDR2 is YFSETQ. The V and J ends lost 3 bases and 8 bases, in that order; junction bases with no gene match: 6. The CDR3 spans 15 residues. CDR3 nucleotides: TGCGCCAGCAGCTCCCCCACTAGCGGGAGGGCTACGCAGTATTTT. Translation gives CASSSPTSGRATQYF. Full variable domain (rest looked up from reference TRBV5-1 and TRBJ2-3): KAGVTQTPRYLIKTRGQQVTLSCSPISGHRSVSWYQQTPGQGLQFLFEYFSETQRNKGNFPGRFSGRQFSNSRSEMNVSTLELGDSALYLCASSSPTSGRATQYFGPGTRLTVL.

This clone was recorded a few times. This rearrangement joins TRBV14 to TRBJ1-4, with D unclear. V was clipped by 4 bases and J by 0 bases, with 9 bases between them. The length of the CDR3 is 15 residues. The germline gives CDR1 SGHDN, CDR2 FVKESK. The CDR3 loop reads CASSRRLATNEKLFF. The CDR3, as DNA: TGTGCCAGCAGCCGTCGCTTAGCAACTAATGAAAAACTGTTTTTT.

The chain is built from TRBV3-1 (or the pseudogene TRBV3-2) and TRBJ2-7, with D possibly being TRBD2 (5 bases). The germline gives CDR1 LGHDT, CDR2 YNNKEL (reference sequence). Trimming took off 1 base at V and 3 bases at J, with 16 bases between the two ends. The CDR3 covers 16 residues. In nucleotides, the CDR3 is TGTGCCAGCAGCCAAGGAGGATTTACGGGAAGCTACGAGCAGTACTTC. Translated, it gives CASSQGGFTGSYEQYF.

As for this clone: At the DNA level, this CDR3 is encoded by other sequences in the same sample as well. The chain recombines TRBV10-1 with TRBJ2-1; possibly TRBD1 for D (6 bases). Germline values: CDR1 WNHNN, CDR2 SYGVQD (reference sequence). V shed 3 bases and J shed 4 bases, with 7 bases lying between them. This CDR3 has 13 residues. In DNA form, the CDR3 reads TGCGCCAGCAGTGAAGGACAGTACAATGAGCAGTTCTTC. The encoded protein is CASSEGQYNEQFF.

DNA for the CDR3: TGTGCCAGCAGTTACTCCCCTGGGCCGAACACCGGGGAGCTGTTTTTT. It yields the protein CASSYSPGPNTGELFF. This chain joins TRBV6-5 and TRBJ2-2, with unresolved D. The V gene lost 0 bases and the J gene lost 0 bases, with 8 bases spanning the gap. This CDR3 region has 16 residues. The germline CDR1 and CDR2 sequences are MNHEY and SVGAGI.

The V call is TRBV2, the J call TRBJ2-5; 8 bases match TRBD2. V trimming: 2 bases; J trimming: 4 bases; junction bases outside the gene matches: 6. In germline, CDR1 is SNHLY, CDR2 FYNNEI. The CDR3 contains 15 residues. CDR3 in DNA: TGTGCCAGCAGTGAAAAGCGGGGGATGGCAGAGACCCAGTACTTC. This encodes CASSEKRGMAETQYF.

The rearrangement uses TRBV27 and TRBJ2-1; tentative D call: TRBD2 (7 bases). Germline V gene lookup returns CDR1 MNHEY and CDR2 SMNVEV (reference sequence). V was trimmed by 4 bases and J by 4 bases, leaving 14 bases between them. This CDR3 contains 15 residues. The CDR3 spells CASSSWGGLYNEQFF. DNA of the CDR3: TGTGCCAGCAGTTCCTGGGGGGGCTTATACAATGAGCAGTTCTTC.

The J gene is TRBJ2-7, the V gene TRBV14; 9 bases are a match to TRBD1. Germline V gives CDR1 SGHDN, CDR2 FVKESK. The CDR3 length is 15 residues. J lost 5 bases, V lost 4 bases, and 9 bases had no gene match. CDR3: CASSPDRGALNEQYF. The DNA for the CDR3 is TGTGCCAGCAGCCCTGACAGGGGGGCTCTGAACGAGCAGTACTTC.

The chain recombines TRBV25-1 with TRBJ1-2; TRBD1 matches 9 bases. Germline V gene data show CDR1 as MGHDK and CDR2 as SYGVNS. The CDR3 runs 13 residues. Trimming removed 3 bases from V and 4 bases from J; junction bases left unmatched: 0. The CDR3 bases are TGTGCCAGCAGTGAGACAGGGGGCTATGGCTACACCTTC. Protein sequence: CASSETGGYGYTF.

J is TRBJ2-7 and V is TRBV30, with 7 bases aligning to TRBD1. This CDR3 is built from 14 residues. The V and J ends lost 2 bases and 4 bases, in that order; junction bases with no gene match: 8. Looked up from germline, CDR1 is GTSNPN and CDR2 is SVGIG (reference sequence). Written as DNA, the CDR3 is TGTGCCTGGAGTCCACAGGGGTTTGGGTACGAGCAGTACTTC. Protein: CAWSPQGFGYEQYF.

This chain links TRBV27 with TRBJ1-2; possibly TRBD1 for D (5 bases). Germline-derived CDR1 and CDR2 are MNHEY and SMNVEV (reference sequence). Trimming took 5 bases from V and 8 from J, leaving 18 bases between them. The CDR3 is 14 amino acids. The CDR3 DNA reads TGTGCCAGCAGTACTCGGCAGGGATCCTGGGGCTACACCTTC. Translating gives CASSTRQGSWGYTF.

V usage is TRBV28 and J usage is TRBJ1-4; a weak D match, TRBD1 (6 bases). The germline V gene encodes CDR1 MDHEN and CDR2 SYDVKM. The CDR3 runs 15 residues. The germline V and J ends were trimmed by 6 bases and 7 bases, with 18 bases remaining between them. CDR3 DNA: TGTGCCAGCAGCCGGGGGGGCGGGTTCACTGAAAAACTGTTTTTT. It yields the protein CASSRGGGFTEKLFF.

V is TRBV19 and J is TRBJ2-1; D perhaps matches TRBD2 (5 bases). This CDR3 region has 17 residues. CDR1 is LNHDA, CDR2 SQIVND, per germline (reference sequence). V was trimmed by 6 bases and J by 0 bases, leaving 18 bases between them. CDR3 DNA sequence: TGTGCCAGTAGCCTCCCTGGAGACTACCGCTCCTACAATGAGCAGTTCTTC. It codes for CASSLPGDYRSYNEQFF.

The chain combines TRBV19 with TRBJ2-1, with D tentatively TRBD1 (6 bases). Germline V CDR1 and CDR2: LNHDA, SQIVND (reference sequence). The CDR3 spans 15 residues. Deletions cut 3 bases from V and 8 bases from J, with 17 bases between. CDR3 nucleotide sequence: TGTGCCAGTAGTATTGTTCGTCAGGGGAACGATGAGCAGTTCTTC. It translates to CASSIVRQGNDEQFF.